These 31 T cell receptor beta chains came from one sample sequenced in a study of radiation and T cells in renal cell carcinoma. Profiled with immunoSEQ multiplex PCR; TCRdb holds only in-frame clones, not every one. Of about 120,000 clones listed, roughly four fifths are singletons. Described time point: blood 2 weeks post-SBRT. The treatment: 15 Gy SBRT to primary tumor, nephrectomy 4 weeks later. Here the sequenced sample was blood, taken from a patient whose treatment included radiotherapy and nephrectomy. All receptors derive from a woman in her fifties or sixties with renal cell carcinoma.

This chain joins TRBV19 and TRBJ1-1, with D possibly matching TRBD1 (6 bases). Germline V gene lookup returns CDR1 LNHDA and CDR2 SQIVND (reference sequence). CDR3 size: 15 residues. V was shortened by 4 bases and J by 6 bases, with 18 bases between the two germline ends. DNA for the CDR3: TGTGCCAGTAGTAGATCGAGGGACAAAAGCCCTGAAGCTTTCTTT. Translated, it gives CASSRSRDKSPEAFF.

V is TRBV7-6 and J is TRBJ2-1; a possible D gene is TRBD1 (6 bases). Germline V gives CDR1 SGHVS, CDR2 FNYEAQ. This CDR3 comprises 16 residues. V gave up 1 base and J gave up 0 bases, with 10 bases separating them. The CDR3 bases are TGTGCCAGCAGCTTAGGACAGGCCCCCTCCTACAATGAGCAGTTCTTC. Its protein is CASSLGQAPSYNEQFF.

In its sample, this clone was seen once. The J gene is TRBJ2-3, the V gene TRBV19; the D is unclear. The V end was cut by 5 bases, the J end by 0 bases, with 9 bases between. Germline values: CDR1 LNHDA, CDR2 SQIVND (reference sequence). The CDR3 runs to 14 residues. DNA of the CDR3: TGTGCCAGTAGTCCAGACGGAAGCACAGATACGCAGTATTTT. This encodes CASSPDGSTDTQYF.

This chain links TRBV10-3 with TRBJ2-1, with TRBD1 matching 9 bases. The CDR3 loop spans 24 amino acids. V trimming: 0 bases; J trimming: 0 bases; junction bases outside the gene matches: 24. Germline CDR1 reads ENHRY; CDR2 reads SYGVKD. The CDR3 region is CAISESQEGGRDRVYGSSYNEQFF. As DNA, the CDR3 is TGTGCCATCAGTGAGTCGCAAGAAGGGGGTCGGGACAGGGTGTACGGGAGCTCCTACAATGAGCAGTTCTTC.

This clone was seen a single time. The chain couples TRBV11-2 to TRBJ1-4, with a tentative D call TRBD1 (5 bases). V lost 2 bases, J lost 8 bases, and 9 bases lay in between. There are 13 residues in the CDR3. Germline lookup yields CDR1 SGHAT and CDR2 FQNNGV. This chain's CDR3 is CASSLQGREKLFF. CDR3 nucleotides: TGTGCCAGCAGCTTACAGGGTAGAGAAAAACTGTTTTTT.

The CDR3: CASSVDQSGSDTQYF. The CDR3 DNA reads as TGTGCCAGCAGCGTAGACCAGTCGGGTTCGGATACGCAGTATTTT. The gene calls are TRBV9 and TRBJ2-3; unclear D gene. Deletions cut 0 bases from V and 6 bases from J, with 14 bases between. This CDR3 has 15 amino acids. Germline V gene data show CDR1 as SGDLS and CDR2 as YYNGEE.

CDR3: CASSMPVGGLEKLFF. DNA of the CDR3: TGTGCCAGTAGTATGCCAGTGGGGGGCCTCGAAAAACTGTTTTTT. The J gene is TRBJ1-4, the V gene TRBV19; perhaps TRBD1 as D (6 bases). The CDR3 is 15 amino acids. Trimming left V 3 bases short and J 8 bases short, with 16 bases between. Germline V gives CDR1 LNHDA, CDR2 SQIVND (reference sequence).

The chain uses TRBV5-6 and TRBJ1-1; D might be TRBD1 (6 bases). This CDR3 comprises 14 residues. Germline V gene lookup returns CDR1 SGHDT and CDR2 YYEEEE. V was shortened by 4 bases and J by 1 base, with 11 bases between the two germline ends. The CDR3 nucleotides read TGTGCCAGCAGCAGGGACACCCGGAACACTGAAGCTTTCTTT. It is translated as CASSRDTRNTEAFF.

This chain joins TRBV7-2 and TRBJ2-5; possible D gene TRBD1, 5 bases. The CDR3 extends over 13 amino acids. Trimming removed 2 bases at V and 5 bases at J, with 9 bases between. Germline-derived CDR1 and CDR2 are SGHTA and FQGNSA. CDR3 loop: CASSLNAGETQYF. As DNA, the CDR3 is TGTGCCAGCAGCTTAAATGCAGGGGAGACCCAGTACTTC.

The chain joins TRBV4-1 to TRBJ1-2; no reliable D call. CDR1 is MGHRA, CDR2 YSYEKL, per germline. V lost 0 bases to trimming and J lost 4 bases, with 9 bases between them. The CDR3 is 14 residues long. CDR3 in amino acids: CASSQDRATYGYTF. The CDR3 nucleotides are TGCGCCAGCAGCCAAGACCGGGCGACCTATGGCTACACCTTC.

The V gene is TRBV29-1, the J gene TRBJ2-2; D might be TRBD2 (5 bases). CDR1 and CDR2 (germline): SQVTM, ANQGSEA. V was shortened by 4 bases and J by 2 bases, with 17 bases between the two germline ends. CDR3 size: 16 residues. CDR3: CSVGGSALKNTGELFF. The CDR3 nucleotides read TGCAGCGTTGGAGGTAGCGCCCTAAAAAACACCGGGGAGCTGTTTTTT.

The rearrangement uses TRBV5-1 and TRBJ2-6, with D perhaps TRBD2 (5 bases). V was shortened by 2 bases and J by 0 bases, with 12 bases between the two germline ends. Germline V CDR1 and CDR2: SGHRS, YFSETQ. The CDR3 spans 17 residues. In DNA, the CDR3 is TGCGCCAGCAGCTTAGAAAGAGGGATCTCTGGGGCCAACGTCCTGACTTTC. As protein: CASSLERGISGANVLTF.

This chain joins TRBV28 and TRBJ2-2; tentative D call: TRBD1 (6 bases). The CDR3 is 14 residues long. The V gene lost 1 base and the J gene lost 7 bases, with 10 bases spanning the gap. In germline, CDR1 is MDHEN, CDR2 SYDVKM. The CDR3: CASSLSGVSGELFF. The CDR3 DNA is TGTGCCAGCAGTTTATCAGGGGTTAGCGGGGAGCTGTTTTTT.

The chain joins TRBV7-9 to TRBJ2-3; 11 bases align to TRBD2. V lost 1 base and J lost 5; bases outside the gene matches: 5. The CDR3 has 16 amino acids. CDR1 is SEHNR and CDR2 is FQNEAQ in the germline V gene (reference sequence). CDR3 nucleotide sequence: TGTGCCAGCAGCTTAGGAGTAGCGGGGGGGCTAGATACGCAGTATTTT. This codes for CASSLGVAGGLDTQYF.

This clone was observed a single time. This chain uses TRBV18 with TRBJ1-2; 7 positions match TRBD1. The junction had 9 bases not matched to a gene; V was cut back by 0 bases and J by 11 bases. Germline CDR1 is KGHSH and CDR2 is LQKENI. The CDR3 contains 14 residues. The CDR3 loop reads CASSPPRDSPFYTF. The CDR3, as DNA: TGTGCCAGCTCACCACCGAGGGACAGCCCCTTTTACACCTTC.

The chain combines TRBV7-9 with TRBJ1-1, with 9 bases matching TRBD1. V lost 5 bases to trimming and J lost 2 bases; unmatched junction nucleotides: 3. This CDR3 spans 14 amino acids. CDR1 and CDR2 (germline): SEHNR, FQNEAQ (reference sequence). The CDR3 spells CASSRDRANTEAFF. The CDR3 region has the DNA TGTGCCAGCAGCCGGGACAGGGCAAACACTGAAGCTTTCTTT.

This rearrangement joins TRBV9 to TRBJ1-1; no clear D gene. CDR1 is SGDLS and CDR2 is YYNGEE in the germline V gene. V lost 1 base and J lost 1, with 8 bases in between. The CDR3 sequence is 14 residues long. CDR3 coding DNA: TGTGCCAGCAGCGTAATCGGAGGGAACACTGAAGCTTTCTTT. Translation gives CASSVIGGNTEAFF.

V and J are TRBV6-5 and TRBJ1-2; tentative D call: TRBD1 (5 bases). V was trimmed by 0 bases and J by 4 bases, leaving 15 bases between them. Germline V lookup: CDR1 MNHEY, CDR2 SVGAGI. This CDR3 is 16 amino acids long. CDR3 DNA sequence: TGTGCCAGCAGTTACTCCGATTGGGACTTGCCCTATGGCTACACCTTC. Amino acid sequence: CASSYSDWDLPYGYTF.

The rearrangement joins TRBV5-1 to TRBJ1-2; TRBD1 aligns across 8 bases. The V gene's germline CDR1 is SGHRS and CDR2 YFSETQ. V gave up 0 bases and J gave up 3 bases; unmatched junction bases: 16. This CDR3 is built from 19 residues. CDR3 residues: CASSLEPLGQGAMDYGYTF. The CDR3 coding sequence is TGCGCCAGCAGCTTGGAACCCCTCGGGCAGGGGGCGATGGACTATGGCTACACCTTC.

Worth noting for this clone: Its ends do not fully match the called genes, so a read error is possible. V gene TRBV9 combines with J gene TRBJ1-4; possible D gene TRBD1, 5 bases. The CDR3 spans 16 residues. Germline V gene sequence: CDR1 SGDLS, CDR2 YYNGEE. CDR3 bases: TGTGCCAGCAGCGCCACCATCGGGACTGTGAATGAAAAACTGTCTTTT. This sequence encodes CASSATIGTVNEKLSF. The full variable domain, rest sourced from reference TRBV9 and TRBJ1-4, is DSGVTQTPKHLITATGQRVTLRCSPRSGDLSVYWYQQSLDQGLQFLIQYYNGEERAKGNILERFSAQQFPDLHSELNLSSLELGDSALYFCASSATIGTVNEKLSFGSGTQLSVL.

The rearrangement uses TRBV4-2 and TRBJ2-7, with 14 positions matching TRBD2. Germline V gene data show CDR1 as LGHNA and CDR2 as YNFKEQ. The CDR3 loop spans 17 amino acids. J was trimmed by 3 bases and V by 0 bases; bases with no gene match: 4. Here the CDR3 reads CASSQERGLAGDYEQYF. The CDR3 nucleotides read TGTGCCAGCAGCCAAGAAAGGGGACTAGCGGGAGACTACGAGCAGTACTTC.

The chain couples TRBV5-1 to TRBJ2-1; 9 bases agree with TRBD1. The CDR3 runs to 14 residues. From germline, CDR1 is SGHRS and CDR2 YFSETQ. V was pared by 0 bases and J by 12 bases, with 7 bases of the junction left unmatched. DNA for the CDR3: TGCGCCAGCAGCTTGGCGGGGACAGGGAGTTGGCAGTTCTTC. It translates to CASSLAGTGSWQFF.

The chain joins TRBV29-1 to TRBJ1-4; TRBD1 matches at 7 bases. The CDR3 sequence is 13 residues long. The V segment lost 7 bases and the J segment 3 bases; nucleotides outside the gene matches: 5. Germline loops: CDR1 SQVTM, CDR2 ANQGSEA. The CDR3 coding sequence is TGCAGCGCCGCCGGGACAGCTAATGAAAAACTGTTTTTT. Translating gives CSAAGTANEKLFF.

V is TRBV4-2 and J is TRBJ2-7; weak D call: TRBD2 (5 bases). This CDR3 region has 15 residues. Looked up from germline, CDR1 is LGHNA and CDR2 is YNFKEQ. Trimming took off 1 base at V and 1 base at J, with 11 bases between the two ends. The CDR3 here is CASSQASLGSYEQYF. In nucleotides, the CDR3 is TGTGCCAGCAGCCAAGCTAGCTTGGGGTCCTACGAGCAGTACTTC.

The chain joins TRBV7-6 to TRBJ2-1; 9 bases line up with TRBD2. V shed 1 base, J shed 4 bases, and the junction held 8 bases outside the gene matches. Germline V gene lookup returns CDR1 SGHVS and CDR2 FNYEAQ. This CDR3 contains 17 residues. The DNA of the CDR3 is TGTGCCAGCAGCTTAGGGACTAGCGCCGAACGGTACAATGAGCAGTTCTTC. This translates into CASSLGTSAERYNEQFF.

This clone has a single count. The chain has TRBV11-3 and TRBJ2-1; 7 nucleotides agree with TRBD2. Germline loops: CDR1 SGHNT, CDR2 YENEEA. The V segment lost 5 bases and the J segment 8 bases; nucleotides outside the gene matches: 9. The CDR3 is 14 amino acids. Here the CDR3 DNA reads TGTGCCAGCAGCCCTGGCGGGAGTAGCTATGAGCAGTTCTTC. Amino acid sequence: CASSPGGSSYEQFF.

CDR3 coding DNA: TGTGCCAGCAGTTTATTTCGGGCAGGGGTCGATGAGCAGTTCTTC. This sequence encodes CASSLFRAGVDEQFF. V and J are TRBV28 and TRBJ2-1; possible D gene TRBD1, 6 bases. Trimming pared 1 base from V and 8 bases from J, leaving 15 bases between. Germline V gene sequence: CDR1 MDHEN, CDR2 SYDVKM. The CDR3 is 15 amino acids.

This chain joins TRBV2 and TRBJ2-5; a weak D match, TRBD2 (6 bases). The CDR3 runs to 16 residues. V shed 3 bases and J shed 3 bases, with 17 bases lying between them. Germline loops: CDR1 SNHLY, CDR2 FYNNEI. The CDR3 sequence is CASSEVMGRGKETQYF. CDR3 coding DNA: TGTGCCAGCAGTGAGGTTATGGGACGGGGGAAAGAGACCCAGTACTTC.

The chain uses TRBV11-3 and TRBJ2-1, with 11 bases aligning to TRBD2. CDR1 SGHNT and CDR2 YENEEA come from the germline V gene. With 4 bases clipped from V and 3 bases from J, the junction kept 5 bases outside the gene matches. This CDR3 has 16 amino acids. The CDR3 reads CASSSIAGGLYNEQFF. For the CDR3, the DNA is TGTGCCAGCAGCTCCATAGCGGGAGGGCTCTACAATGAGCAGTTCTTC. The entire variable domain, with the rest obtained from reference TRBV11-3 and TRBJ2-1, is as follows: EAGVVQSPRYKIIEKKQPVAFWCNPISGHNTLYWYLQNLGQGPELLIRYENEEAVDDSQLPKDRFSAERLKGVDSTLKIQPAELGDSAVYLCASSSIAGGLYNEQFFGPGTRLTVL.

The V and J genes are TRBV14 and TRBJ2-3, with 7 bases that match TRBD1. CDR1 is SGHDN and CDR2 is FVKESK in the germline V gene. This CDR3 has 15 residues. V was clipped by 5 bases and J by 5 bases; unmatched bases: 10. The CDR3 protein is CASSTRQGKKDTQYF. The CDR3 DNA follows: TGTGCCAGCAGCACTCGACAGGGAAAAAAAGATACGCAGTATTTT.

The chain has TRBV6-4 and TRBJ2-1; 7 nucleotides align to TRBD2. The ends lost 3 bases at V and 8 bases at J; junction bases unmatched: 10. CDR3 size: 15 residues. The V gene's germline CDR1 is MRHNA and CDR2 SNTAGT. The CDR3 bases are TGTGCCAGCAGTGAGTGGGCCGGGGGGATTTATGAGCAGTTCTTC. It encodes CASSEWAGGIYEQFF.